This T cell receptor beta chain was sequenced for a study of T cell responses to AZD1222 COVID-19 vaccine. With respect to this clone: Its matching antigen is unknown.

Study-wide results and caveats: Two AZD1222 doses significantly raised spike-specific TCR breadth and depth over controls. White British ancestry dominated among donors, who included more females, and clonal diversity was possibly underestimated. Sampling that yielded the repertoires occurred only after the peak T cell response.

J was trimmed by 7 bases and V by 5 bases; bases with no gene match: 6. The CDR3 length is 14 residues. Germline CDR1 and CDR2: MDHEN and SYDVKM. The protocol was immunoSEQ multiplex PCR, while the TCRdb copy is restricted to in-frame clones and leaves out a portion. This table has about 190,000 clones, roughly 88% appearing once. The sequence was obtained from an adult in good health. The input for sequencing was peripheral blood, taken on day 0 of AZD1222 vaccination. The gene calls are TRBV28 and TRBJ2-1; 9 nucleotides match TRBD2. The CDR3, as DNA: TGTGCCAGCAGTAGGGCGGGAGGGGGGAATGAGCAGTTCTTC. It translates to CASSRAGGGNEQFF.